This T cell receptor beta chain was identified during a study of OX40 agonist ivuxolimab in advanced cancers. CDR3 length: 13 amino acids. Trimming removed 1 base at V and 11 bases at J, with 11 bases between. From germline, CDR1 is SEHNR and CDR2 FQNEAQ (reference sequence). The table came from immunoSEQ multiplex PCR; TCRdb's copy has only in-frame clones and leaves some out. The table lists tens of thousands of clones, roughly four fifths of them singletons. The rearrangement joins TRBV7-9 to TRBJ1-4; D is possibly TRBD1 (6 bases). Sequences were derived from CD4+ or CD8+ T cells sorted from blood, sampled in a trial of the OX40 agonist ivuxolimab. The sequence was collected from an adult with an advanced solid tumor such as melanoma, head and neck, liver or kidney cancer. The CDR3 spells CASSLEQGRKLFF. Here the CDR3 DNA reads TGTGCCAGCAGCTTAGAGCAGGGGAGGAAACTGTTTTTT. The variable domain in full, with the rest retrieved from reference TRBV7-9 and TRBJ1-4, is DTGVSQNPRHKITKRGQNVTFRCDPISEHNRLYWYRQTLGQGPEFLTYFQNEAQLEKSRLLSDRFSAERPKGSFSTLEIQRTEQGDSAMYLCASSLEQGRKLFFGSGTQLSVL.